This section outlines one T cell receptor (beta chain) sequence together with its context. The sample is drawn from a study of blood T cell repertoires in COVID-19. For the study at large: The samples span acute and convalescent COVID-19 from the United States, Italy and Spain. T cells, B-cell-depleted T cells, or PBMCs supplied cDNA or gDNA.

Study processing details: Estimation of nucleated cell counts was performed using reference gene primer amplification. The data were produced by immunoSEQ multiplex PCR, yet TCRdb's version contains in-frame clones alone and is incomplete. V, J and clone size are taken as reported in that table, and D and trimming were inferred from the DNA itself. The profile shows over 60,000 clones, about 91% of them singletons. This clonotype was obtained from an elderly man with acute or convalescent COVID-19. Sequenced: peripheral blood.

Here the CDR3 reads CASSSTGASPLHF. The CDR3 DNA is TGTGCCAGCAGCTCAACAGGGGCTTCACCCCTCCACTTT. This sequence joins TRBV7-9 and TRBJ1-6; the match to TRBD1 covers 7 bases. Germline CDR1 is SEHNR and CDR2 is FQNEAQ (reference sequence). The V segment lost 4 bases and the J segment 9 bases; nucleotides outside the gene matches: 3. The CDR3 has 13 residues. Together with reference TRBV7-9 and TRBJ1-6, the CDR3 gives the full variable domain: DTGVSQNPRHKITKRGQNVTFRCDPISEHNRLYWYRQTLGQGPEFLTYFQNEAQLEKSRLLSDRFSAERPKGSFSTLEIQRTEQGDSAMYLCASSSTGASPLHFGNGTRLTVT.